The 32 T cell receptor beta chains below all came from one sample that was sequenced in a study of T cell repertoires in cytomegalovirus infection. TCRdb re-analysed the reads in MiXCR, keeping a single row per CDR3 protein. Of over 150,000 distinct CDR3 sequences detected, approximately 18% appear once; the ten largest clones hold around 25%. The sequenced sample was CD8+ T cells from PBMCs. Receptors originate from a human donor in good health (CMV status not recorded). Some clones in this sample may be carry-over from other donors' samples.

V gene TRBV5-4 combines with J gene TRBJ2-3; TRBD2 might be the D (6 bases). The CDR3 runs 15 residues. Trimming took 5 bases from V and 3 from J, leaving 16 bases between them. Looked up from germline, CDR1 is SGHNT and CDR2 is YYREEE (reference sequence). The CDR3: CASRTQEGRTDTQYF. The DNA for the CDR3 is TGTGCCAGCAGGACGCAGGAGGGGCGGACAGATACGCAGTATTTT.

The chain recombines TRBV28 with TRBJ1-5, with D possibly TRBD1 on 6 matching bases. Germline V gene lookup returns CDR1 MDHEN and CDR2 SYDVKM. V was pared by 6 bases and J by 11 bases, with 17 bases between. The CDR3 runs to 13 residues. The CDR3 DNA follows: TGTGCCAGCAGCCCACCCCAGACAGGCTCCCAGCATTTT. Translating gives CASSPPQTGSQHF. The variable domain in full, completed from reference TRBV28 and TRBJ1-5, reads DVKVTQSSRYLVKRTGEKVFLECVQDMDHENMFWYRQDPGLGLRLIYFSYDVKMKEKGDIPEGYSVSREKKERFSLILESASTNQTSMYLCASSPPQTGSQHFGDGTRLSIL.

V usage is TRBV6-2 or TRBV6-3 and J usage is TRBJ2-1; 10 bases are a match to TRBD1. Germline-derived CDR1 and CDR2 are MNHEY and SVGEGT. There are 16 residues in the CDR3. J lost 8 bases, V lost 2 bases, and 9 bases had no gene match. The CDR3 sequence: CASSYAPGQGTDEQFF. CDR3 nucleotides: TGTGCCAGCAGTTACGCCCCGGGACAGGGGACCGATGAGCAGTTCTTC.

The chain couples TRBV6-2 or TRBV6-3 to TRBJ1-5; no clear D. The CDR3 sequence is 14 residues long. V lost 3 bases and J lost 5, with 11 bases in between. The germline CDR1 and CDR2 sequences are MNHEY and SVGEGT. CDR3 in DNA: TGTGCCAGCAGTTATACCCGAAGGGATCAGCCCCAGCATTTT. Its protein product is CASSYTRRDQPQHF.

The chain combines TRBV28 with TRBJ2-7, with D possibly being TRBD1 (5 bases). The V end was cut by 3 bases, the J end by 6 bases, with 15 bases between. The CDR3 covers 14 residues. CDR1 MDHEN and CDR2 SYDVKM come from the germline V gene. As DNA, the CDR3 is TGTGCCAGCAGTTTTCAGGGAAATTTTCTCGAGCAGTACTTC. This gives the protein CASSFQGNFLEQYF.

The chain links TRBV4-3 to TRBJ2-2; tentatively, D is TRBD1 (6 bases). The V gene's germline CDR1 is LGHNA and CDR2 YSLEER. The length of the CDR3 is 15 residues. The ends were cut back, 4 bases at V and 5 bases at J, with 14 bases in the middle. CDR3 amino acids: CASSLAVQGTGELFF. CDR3 bases: TGCGCCAGCAGCCTTGCGGTGCAGGGGACCGGGGAGCTGTTTTTT.

This clonotype showed up just a few times. The chain combines TRBV6-5 with TRBJ2-7; 8 bases match TRBD2. The V segment lost 0 bases and the J segment 1 base; nucleotides outside the gene matches: 2. CDR1 MNHEY and CDR2 SVGAGI come from the germline V gene. The CDR3 is 15 amino acids. CDR3 protein: CASSYSPSGSYEQYF. DNA for the CDR3: TGTGCCAGCAGTTACTCACCTAGCGGGTCCTACGAGCAGTACTTC.

This clonotype was observed many times. The chain joins TRBV7-2 to TRBJ1-2; D ambiguous. Per germline, CDR1 SGHTA and CDR2 FQGNSA. CDR3 length: 15 amino acids. The V end lost 7 bases, the J end lost 5 bases, and 20 bases lay between the germline ends. CDR3 region: CASIIYGGYPYGYTF. Written as DNA, the CDR3 is TGTGCCAGCATTATCTACGGAGGGTATCCGTATGGCTACACCTTC.

This clonotype has only a few counts. J is TRBJ2-1 and V is TRBV6-5; D gene uncertain. The ends were cut back, 6 bases at V and 7 bases at J, with 13 bases in the middle. The CDR3 is made up of 13 amino acids. Per germline, CDR1 MNHEY and CDR2 SVGAGI. The CDR3 reads CASSSVNQNEQFF. The CDR3 nucleotides are TGTGCCAGCAGCTCCGTGAACCAAAATGAGCAGTTCTTC.

The genes are TRBV7-2 and TRBJ2-1, with 10 bases fitting TRBD2. The germline V gene encodes CDR1 SGHTA and CDR2 FQGNSA. The CDR3 is made up of 14 amino acids. The junction had 5 bases not matched to a gene; V was cut back by 6 bases and J by 6 bases. The CDR3 loop reads CASSSGTSANEQFF. The CDR3 DNA reads as TGTGCCAGCAGTTCCGGGACTAGCGCCAATGAGCAGTTCTTC.

This chain links TRBV7-8 with TRBJ2-7, with D possibly TRBD1 on 6 matching bases. The CDR3 is 14 amino acids. V lost 5 bases and J lost 3, with 14 bases in between. Germline V gives CDR1 SGHVS, CDR2 FQNEAQ. As DNA, the CDR3 is TGTGCCAGCAGCCCGACAGGACCTTTCTACGAGCAGTACTTC. The encoded protein is CASSPTGPFYEQYF. Supplemented by reference TRBV7-8 and TRBJ2-7, the full variable domain reads GAGVSQSPRYKVAKRGQDVALRCDPISGHVSLFWYQQALGQGPEFLTYFQNEAQLDKSGLPSDRFFAERPEGSVSTLKIQRTQQEDSAVYLCASSPTGPFYEQYFGPGTRLTVT.

This clonotype has just a few counts. A junction end diverges from the germline sequence, so it may reflect a read error. The chain uses TRBV7-2 and TRBJ1-1; D is uncertain. The germline gives CDR1 SGHTA, CDR2 FQGNSA. The CDR3 has 14 residues. DNA of the CDR3: TGTGCCAGCAGCTTAAGGCGCAAGAACACTGAAGCTTACTTT. Protein product: CASSLRRKNTEAYF.

For this clonotype: Germline is not matched at one junction end, which may reflect a read error. The chain recombines TRBV29-1 with TRBJ2-1, with 14 bases identical to TRBD2. The CDR3 runs 22 residues. Germline V CDR1 and CDR2: SQVTM, ANQGSEA. CDR3 sequence: CSVEGWQGRTSGGPSSYNEQFF. The CDR3 nucleotides are TGCAGCGTCGAAGGTTGGCAGGGGAGGACTAGCGGGGGGCCGAGCTCCTACAATGAGCAGTTCTTC.

V gene TRBV20-1 combines with J gene TRBJ2-5; TRBD1 is a possible D gene (5 bases). The CDR3 consists of 14 residues. Germline assignment: CDR1 DFQATT and CDR2 SNEGSKA (reference sequence). Trimming stripped 3 bases from V and 7 bases from J, with 18 bases between. The CDR3 loop reads CSARGPTGTRTQYF. In nucleotides, the CDR3 is TGCAGTGCTAGGGGTCCAACAGGTACGAGGACCCAGTACTTC.

This clonotype showed up many times. The chain employs TRBV7-8 and TRBJ2-5, with 10 bases identical to TRBD2. The germline V gene encodes CDR1 SGHVS and CDR2 FQNEAQ. This CDR3 is 16 amino acids long. Trimming took 5 bases from V and 0 from J; bases not matched to a gene: 6. CDR3 amino acids: CASSPTSGVYQETQYF. The CDR3 DNA follows: TGTGCCAGCAGCCCAACTAGCGGGGTGTACCAAGAGACCCAGTACTTC.

There are a few counts of this clonotype. The chain carries TRBV6-5 and TRBJ2-1; D tentatively fits TRBD1 or TRBD2 (7 bases each). Germline V CDR1 and CDR2: MNHEY, SVGAGI. V lost 0 bases and J lost 0, with 15 bases in between. The CDR3 is made up of 18 amino acids. CDR3: CASSYSKGGGSSYNEQFF. In DNA form, the CDR3 reads TGTGCCAGCAGTTACTCGAAAGGGGGCGGGAGCTCCTACAATGAGCAGTTCTTC.

This clonotype has only a few counts. This chain links TRBV2 with TRBJ2-3, with TRBD2 matching 7 bases. This CDR3 region has 14 residues. V was pared by 8 bases and J by 0 bases, with 5 bases of the junction left unmatched. Germline values: CDR1 SNHLY, CDR2 FYNNEI. DNA of the CDR3: TGTGCCAGCCCTGGGGGGGGGAGCACAGATACGCAGTATTTT. This codes for CASPGGGSTDTQYF.

This clonotype was seen a few times. The rearrangement uses TRBV10-3 and TRBJ1-4, with no clear D. The germline V and J ends were trimmed by 3 bases and 11 bases, with 10 bases remaining between them. CDR1 and CDR2 from the germline V gene are ENHRY and SYGVKD. This CDR3 has 12 amino acids. This CDR3 reads CAISDGVEKLFF. Written as DNA, the CDR3 is TGTGCCATCAGTGATGGGGTGGAGAAACTGTTTTTT.

This chain links TRBV30 with TRBJ1-2; D remains unclear. CDR1 and CDR2 (germline): GTSNPN, SVGIG (reference sequence). This CDR3 spans 15 amino acids. Trimming took 0 bases from V and 4 from J, leaving 15 bases between them. CDR3 in amino acids: CAWSVTTAPLYGYTF. The CDR3 DNA sequence: TGTGCCTGGAGTGTAACTACAGCCCCACTCTATGGCTACACCTTC.

This clonotype was counted a single time. The chain carries TRBV7-6 and TRBJ1-1; tentatively, D is TRBD1 (5 bases). Germline CDR1 SGHVS, CDR2 FNYEAQ. Trimming removed 0 bases from V and 7 bases from J, with 9 bases in between. The CDR3 runs to 13 residues. This CDR3 is CASSLAVGLEAFF. CDR3 nucleotides: TGTGCCAGCAGCTTAGCGGTGGGGCTTGAAGCTTTCTTT.

This clonotype was seen a few times. The chain couples TRBV6-6 to TRBJ2-1; 7 positions match TRBD1. The germline gives CDR1 MNHNY, CDR2 SVGAGI (reference sequence). The CDR3 is 16 residues long. J lost 5 bases, V lost 2 bases, and 9 bases had no gene match. The chain's CDR3 is CASSYLPPDRDNEQFF. The CDR3 nucleotides are TGTGCCAGCAGTTACCTCCCCCCCGACAGGGACAATGAGCAGTTCTTC.

The chain couples TRBV28 to TRBJ1-2, with 7 positions matching TRBD1. This CDR3 has 15 amino acids. Trimming cost V 4 bases and J 3 bases; bases outside gene matches: 8. Germline CDR1 MDHEN, CDR2 SYDVKM. The CDR3 loop reads CASSSHRGPHYGYTF. Here the CDR3 DNA reads TGTGCCAGCAGTTCGCACAGGGGCCCCCACTATGGCTACACCTTC.

A few counts support this clonotype. The chain joins TRBV20-1 to TRBJ1-5; TRBD1 might be the D (5 bases). CDR3 size: 16 residues. Trimming took 5 bases from V and 1 from J, leaving 18 bases between them. Germline V lookup: CDR1 DFQATT, CDR2 SNEGSKA (reference sequence). The CDR3 here is CSAPSGGQGSNQPQHF. CDR3 in DNA: TGCAGTGCTCCCTCCGGCGGGCAGGGAAGCAATCAGCCCCAGCATTTT.

This clonotype was observed a few times. The chain has TRBV11-2 and TRBJ2-7, with TRBD2 matching over 11 bases. The CDR3 spans 18 residues. V lost 3 bases, J lost 2 bases, and 12 bases stayed unmatched. Germline CDR1 is SGHAT and CDR2 is FQNNGV. CDR3 DNA: TGTGCCAGCAGCTTCCCTAGCGGGGGGCCAGGTGACCCCTACGAGCAGTACTTC. Protein: CASSFPSGGPGDPYEQYF.

This clonotype has more than one count but fewer than ten. The CDR3 loop reads CAWSYGTGYNEQFF. CDR3 nucleotide sequence: TGTGCCTGGAGTTACGGGACCGGCTACAATGAGCAGTTCTTC. V gene TRBV30 combines with J gene TRBJ2-1; perhaps D is TRBD1 or TRBD2 (5 bases each). V shed 2 bases and J shed 3 bases, with 11 bases lying between them. The CDR3 runs to 14 residues. CDR1 is GTSNPN, CDR2 SVGIG, per germline (reference sequence).

The rearrangement uses TRBV19 and TRBJ1-1; a possible D gene is TRBD1 (6 bases). The CDR3 runs 15 residues. Germline V gene data show CDR1 as LNHDA and CDR2 as SQIVND (reference sequence). The V and J ends lost 0 bases and 7 bases respectively, with 15 bases between them. The CDR3 here is CASSIDGFFRGEAFF. The CDR3 region has the DNA TGTGCCAGTAGTATAGACGGATTTTTCAGGGGTGAAGCTTTCTTT.

V usage is TRBV14 and J usage is TRBJ1-2, with unresolved D. Germline V lookup: CDR1 SGHDN, CDR2 FVKESK. Deletions cut 1 base from V and 6 bases from J, with 24 bases between. This CDR3 has 18 residues. CDR3 sequence: CASSQVGRPSPPANGYTF. As DNA, the CDR3 is TGTGCCAGCAGCCAAGTGGGTCGGCCCTCTCCCCCCGCCAATGGCTACACCTTC.

The V and J genes are TRBV7-2 and TRBJ1-4; no definite D call. Germline CDR1 and CDR2: SGHTA and FQGNSA. The CDR3 runs to 13 residues. V gave up 4 bases and J gave up 0 bases, with 3 bases separating them. The CDR3 DNA reads TGTGCCAGCAGCTGGGCAACTAATGAAAAACTGTTTTTT. It translates to CASSWATNEKLFF.

The chain links TRBV2 to TRBJ2-1; unclear D gene. The CDR3 covers 13 residues. The germline V and J ends were trimmed by 2 bases and 3 bases, with 5 bases remaining between them. In germline, CDR1 is SNHLY, CDR2 FYNNEI. The CDR3 loop reads CASSENNYNEQFF. CDR3 in DNA: TGTGCCAGCAGTGAAAACAACTACAATGAGCAGTTCTTC.

This clonotype was detected only a few times. V and J are TRBV7-2 and TRBJ1-2; 9 bases map to TRBD1. The CDR3 spans 16 residues. Trimming cost V 5 bases and J 6 bases; bases outside gene matches: 13. From germline, CDR1 is SGHTA and CDR2 FQGNSA. The CDR3 reads CASSLRTGTGSDGYTF. CDR3 nucleotides: TGTGCCAGCAGCCTCCGGACCGGGACAGGGAGTGATGGCTACACCTTC.

The sample holds many counts of this clonotype. This sequence joins TRBV28 and TRBJ2-3; perhaps TRBD2 as D (6 bases). Trimming took off 8 bases at V and 2 bases at J, with 14 bases between the two ends. CDR3 length equals 14 residues. Per the germline V gene, CDR1 is MDHEN and CDR2 is SYDVKM. The CDR3, as DNA: TGTGCCAGCGCCCTGGGACTTCTCACAGATACGCAGTATTTT. It translates to CASALGLLTDTQYF.

This clonotype was seen ten or more times. V is TRBV7-9 and J is TRBJ2-3; D tentatively reads TRBD1 or TRBD2 (5 bases each). Trimming removed 3 bases at V and 5 bases at J, with 9 bases between. Germline CDR1 and CDR2: SEHNR and FQNEAQ (reference sequence). The CDR3 is 13 residues long. In DNA form, the CDR3 reads TGTGCCAGCAGCTTTCTGGGGGAAGATACGCAGTATTTT. Translating it yields CASSFLGEDTQYF.